Each of the 8 T cell receptor beta chains below was sequenced from the same sample in a study of blood T cell repertoires in COVID-19. The table came from immunoSEQ multiplex PCR; TCRdb's copy has only in-frame clones and leaves some out. The sample shows 150,000 to 200,000 clones, 75% to 90% of them seen only once. The sample taken for sequencing was PBMCs or T cells enriched from blood (not recorded which). These receptors were collected from a woman aged 18-29 years who had recovered from COVID-19.

This clone was counted once. The chain links TRBV4-2 to TRBJ1-3; D is unresolved. Trimming shortened V by 0 bases and J by 0 bases, and 9 bases separated the two germline ends. In germline, CDR1 is LGHNA, CDR2 YNFKEQ. The CDR3 consists of 16 residues. CDR3 protein: CASSQEGSNSGNTIYF. In nucleotides, the CDR3 is TGTGCCAGCAGCCAAGAGGGGAGTAACTCTGGAAACACCATATATTTT.

The genes are TRBV29-1 and TRBJ2-1; no firm D call. This CDR3 has 11 residues. V lost 1 base, J lost 7 bases, and 5 bases lay in between. CDR1 is SQVTM, CDR2 ANQGSEA, per germline. The CDR3 here is CSVEAGNEQFF. CDR3 coding DNA: TGCAGCGTTGAAGCAGGTAATGAGCAGTTCTTC.

The CDR3 region has the DNA TGTGCCAGCAGCTCTACAGGGAACACTGAAGCTTTCTTT. As protein: CASSSTGNTEAFF. V is TRBV11-2 and J is TRBJ1-1; weak D call: TRBD1 (5 bases). The germline V gene has CDR1 SGHAT and CDR2 FQNNGV. V was clipped by 4 bases and J by 1 base, with 7 bases between them. The CDR3 covers 13 residues.

This clone was observed a single time. This rearrangement joins TRBV12-3 or TRBV12-4 to TRBJ2-7; D remains unclear. Trimming left V 6 bases short and J 5 bases short, with 11 bases between. The CDR3 loop spans 12 amino acids. CDR3 sequence: CASSDIVHEQYF. DNA of the CDR3: TGTGCCAGCAGCGACATAGTCCACGAGCAGTACTTC.

The chain carries TRBV4-3 and TRBJ2-3; 10 nucleotides line up with TRBD2. V shed 4 bases, J shed 1 base, and the junction held 14 bases outside the gene matches. The CDR3 extends over 19 amino acids. CDR1 and CDR2 from the germline V gene are LGHNA and YSLEER. DNA of the CDR3: TGCGCCAGCAGCCCGACCGGGACTAGCGAGATGAGGGGCACAGATACGCAGTATTTT. Amino acid sequence: CASSPTGTSEMRGTDTQYF.

This chain joins TRBV2 and TRBJ2-1; TRBD2 matches at 8 bases. Trimming took 8 bases from V and 4 from J; bases not matched to a gene: 10. Germline loops: CDR1 SNHLY, CDR2 FYNNEI. This CDR3 is built from 15 residues. The CDR3 DNA follows: TGTGCCAGCCTTAGGTCGGAGCGGGGGTACAATGAGCAGTTCTTC. Its translation: CASLRSERGYNEQFF.

The chain employs TRBV5-6 and TRBJ2-1, with D possibly matching TRBD2 (6 bases). Germline V CDR1 and CDR2: SGHDT, YYEEEE. The CDR3 sequence is 17 residues long. V lost 2 bases and J 8 bases, leaving 23 bases between the germline ends. The CDR3 is CASSFADERAGPYEQFF. For the CDR3, the DNA is TGTGCCAGCAGCTTCGCGGATGAACGAGCGGGCCCCTATGAGCAGTTCTTC.

The J gene is TRBJ2-1, the V gene TRBV6-5; D may be TRBD2 (6 bases). The CDR3 consists of 13 residues. Germline loops: CDR1 MNHEY, CDR2 SVGAGI. V was clipped by 7 bases and J by 4 bases, with 11 bases between them. The CDR3 sequence: CASNLRGYNEQFF. Here the CDR3 DNA reads TGTGCCAGCAACCTACGGGGGTACAATGAGCAGTTCTTC.